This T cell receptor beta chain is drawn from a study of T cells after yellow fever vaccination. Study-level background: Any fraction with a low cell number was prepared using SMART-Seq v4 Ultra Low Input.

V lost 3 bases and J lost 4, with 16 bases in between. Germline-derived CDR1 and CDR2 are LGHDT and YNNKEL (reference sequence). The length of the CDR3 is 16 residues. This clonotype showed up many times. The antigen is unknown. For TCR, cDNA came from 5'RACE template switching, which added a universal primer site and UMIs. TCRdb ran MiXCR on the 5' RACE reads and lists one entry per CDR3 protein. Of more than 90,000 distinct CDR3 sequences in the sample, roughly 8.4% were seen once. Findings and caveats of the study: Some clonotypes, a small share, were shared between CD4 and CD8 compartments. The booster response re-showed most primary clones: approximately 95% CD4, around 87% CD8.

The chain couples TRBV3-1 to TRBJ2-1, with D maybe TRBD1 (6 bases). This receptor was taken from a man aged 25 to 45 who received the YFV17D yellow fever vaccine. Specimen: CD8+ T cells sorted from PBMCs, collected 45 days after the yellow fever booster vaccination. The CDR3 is CASSQRGQLGYNEQFF. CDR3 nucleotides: TGTGCCAGCAGCCAGAGGGGACAACTAGGGTACAATGAGCAGTTCTTC.